This TCR beta chain appears in the sequencing data of a study of shared clonotypes between healthy human individuals. In the study overall: Donors were two women and a few men aged 18 to 49.

This clone was counted a single time. Its matching antigen is unknown. Study results and caveats: Large sequencing depth failed to make sorted-subset sequencing complete, rarefaction showed. In a few donors, around 4.5% of naive CD4 clonotypes appeared in common.

Produced via immunoSEQ multiplex PCR; TCRdb's table is partial and in-frame only. Among 1.6 million or so clones listed, 98% were seen once. The sequenced sample consisted of naive CD4+ T cells sorted from blood. Subset denoted: CD45RA+ positively selected. This TCR was sampled from a man younger than 45 in good health.

DNA for the CDR3: TGTGCCAGCAGTACTCCTCTTCCGGGCCCCAGCACAGATACGCAGTATTTT. Its protein is CASSTPLPGPSTDTQYF. The chain uses TRBV28 and TRBJ2-3; no reliable D call. CDR1 and CDR2 from the germline V gene are MDHEN and SYDVKM. The CDR3 is 17 amino acids. Trimming pared 5 bases from V and 0 bases from J, leaving 18 bases between.